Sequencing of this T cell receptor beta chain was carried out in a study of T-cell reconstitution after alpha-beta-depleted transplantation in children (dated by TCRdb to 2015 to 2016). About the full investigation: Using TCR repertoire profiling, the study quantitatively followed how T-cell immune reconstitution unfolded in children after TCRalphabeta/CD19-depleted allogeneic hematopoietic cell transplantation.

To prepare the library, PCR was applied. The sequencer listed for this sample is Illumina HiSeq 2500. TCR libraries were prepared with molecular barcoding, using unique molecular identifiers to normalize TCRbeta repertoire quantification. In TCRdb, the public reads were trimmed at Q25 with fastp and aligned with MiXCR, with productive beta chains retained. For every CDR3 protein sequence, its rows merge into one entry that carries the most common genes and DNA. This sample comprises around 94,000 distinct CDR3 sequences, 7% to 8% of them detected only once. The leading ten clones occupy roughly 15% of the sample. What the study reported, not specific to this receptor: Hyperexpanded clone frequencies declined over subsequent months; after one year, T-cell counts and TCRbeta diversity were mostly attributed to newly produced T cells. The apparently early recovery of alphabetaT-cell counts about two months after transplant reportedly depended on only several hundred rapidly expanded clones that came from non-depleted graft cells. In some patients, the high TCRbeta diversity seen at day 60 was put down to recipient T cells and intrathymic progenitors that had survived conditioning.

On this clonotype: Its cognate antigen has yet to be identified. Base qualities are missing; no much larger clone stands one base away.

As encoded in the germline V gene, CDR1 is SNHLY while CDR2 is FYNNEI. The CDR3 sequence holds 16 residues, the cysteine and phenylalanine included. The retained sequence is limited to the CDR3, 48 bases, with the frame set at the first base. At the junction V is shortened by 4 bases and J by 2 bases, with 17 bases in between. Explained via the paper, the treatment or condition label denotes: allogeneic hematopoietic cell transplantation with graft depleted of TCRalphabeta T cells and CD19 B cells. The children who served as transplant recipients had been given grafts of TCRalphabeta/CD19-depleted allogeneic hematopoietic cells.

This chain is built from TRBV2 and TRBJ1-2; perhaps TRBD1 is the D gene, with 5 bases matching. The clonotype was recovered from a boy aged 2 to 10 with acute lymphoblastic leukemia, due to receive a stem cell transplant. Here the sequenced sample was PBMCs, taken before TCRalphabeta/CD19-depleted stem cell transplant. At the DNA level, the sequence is TGTGCCAGCAGTGGGCCCGCTGCGGGGGGGAACTATGGCTACACCTTC. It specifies CASSGPAAGGNYGYTF.